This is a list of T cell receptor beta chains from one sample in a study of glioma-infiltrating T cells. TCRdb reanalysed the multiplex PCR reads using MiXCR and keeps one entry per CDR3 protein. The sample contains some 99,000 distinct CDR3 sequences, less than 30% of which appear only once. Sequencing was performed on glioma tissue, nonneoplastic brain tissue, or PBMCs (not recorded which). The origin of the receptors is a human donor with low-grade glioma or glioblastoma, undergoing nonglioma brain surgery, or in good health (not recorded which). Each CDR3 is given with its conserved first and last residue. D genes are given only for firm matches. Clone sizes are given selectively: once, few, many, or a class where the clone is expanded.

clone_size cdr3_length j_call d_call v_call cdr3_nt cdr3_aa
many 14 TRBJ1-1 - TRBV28 TGTGCCAGCAGTCGGACATTGGTTAGCGCTGAAGCTTTCTTT CASSRTLVSAEAFF
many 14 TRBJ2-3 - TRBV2 TGTGCCAGCAGTCAGGAGGGGGGGGCAGATACGCAGTATTTT CASSQEGGADTQYF
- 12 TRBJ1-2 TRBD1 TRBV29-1 TGCAGCGTCGAGGACAGGGTTTATGGCTACACCTTC CSVEDRVYGYTF
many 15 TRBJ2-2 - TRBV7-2 TGTGCCAGCAGCTTAGCGGGACGGGACACCGGGGAGCTGTTTTTT CASSLAGRDTGELFF
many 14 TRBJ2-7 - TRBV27 TGTGCCAGCAGTTTATCGGGTCTTTTCTACGAGCAGTACTTC CASSLSGLFYEQYF
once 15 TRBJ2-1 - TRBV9 TGTGCCAGCAGCCCCCGGGAAGGCGGGATGTCTGAGCAGTTCTTC CASSPREGGMSEQFF
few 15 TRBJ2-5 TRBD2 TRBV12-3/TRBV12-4 TGTGCCAGCAGTTTAGGACTAGCGGGAGTAGAGACCCAGTACTTC CASSLGLAGVETQYF
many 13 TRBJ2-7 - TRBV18 TGTGCCAGCTCACCAGTGACATCCTACGAGCAGTACTTC CASSPVTSYEQYF
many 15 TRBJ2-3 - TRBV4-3 TGCGCCAGCAGCCAAGGGCAGGGGCGTACAGATACGCAGTATTTT CASSQGQGRTDTQYF
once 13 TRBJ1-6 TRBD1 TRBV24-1 TGTGCCACCAGGGGACAGGGGCATTCACCCCTCCACTTT CATRGQGHSPLHF
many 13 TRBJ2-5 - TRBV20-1 TGCAGTGCTAGAGGCCCGAGCCAAGAGACCCAGTACTTC CSARGPSQETQYF
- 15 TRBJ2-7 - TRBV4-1 TGCGCCAGCAGCCAAGATCTTGCGGGTACCTACGAGCAGTACTTC CASSQDLAGTYEQYF
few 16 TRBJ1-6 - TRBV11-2 TGTGCCAGCAGCCCGAGAGCCGGGACGCCGAATTCACCCCTCCACTTT CASSPRAGTPNSPLHF
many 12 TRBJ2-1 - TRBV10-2 TGCGCCAGCAGTGAACGGCGGACAGAGCAGTTCTTC CASSERRTEQFF
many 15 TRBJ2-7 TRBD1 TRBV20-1 TGCAGTGCTAGAGGGACAGGGGGCTTCCTCTACGAGCAGTACTTC CSARGTGGFLYEQYF
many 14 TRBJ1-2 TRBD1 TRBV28 TGTGCCAGCAGTCTGTATAGGGGGCACGTGGGCTACACCTTC CASSLYRGHVGYTF
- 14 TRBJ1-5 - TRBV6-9 TGTGCCAGCAGTTACCAAGGAGGCGGTCAGCACCAGCATTTT CASSYQGGGQHQHF
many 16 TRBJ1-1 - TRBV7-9 TGTGCCAGCAGCCCACCGGGCCCAACTATGAGCACTGAAGCTTTCTTT CASSPPGPTMSTEAFF
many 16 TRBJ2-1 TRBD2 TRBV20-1 TGCAGTGCTTTCCTTAGCGGGAGGGCCATTAACAATGAGCAGTTCTTC CSAFLSGRAINNEQFF
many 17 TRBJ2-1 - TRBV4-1 TGCGCCAGCAGCCAATTTGGCGACGGCGAACCCTACAATGAGCAGTTCTTC CASSQFGDGEPYNEQFF
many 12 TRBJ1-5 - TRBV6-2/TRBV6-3 TGTGCCAGCAGTTGGGCACGACAGCCCCAGCATTTT CASSWARQPQHF
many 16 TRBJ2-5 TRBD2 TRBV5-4 TGTGCCAGCAGCTTGGAAATAGCGGGGGGTCAAGAGACCCAGTACTTC CASSLEIAGGQETQYF
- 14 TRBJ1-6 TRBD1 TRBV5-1 TGCGCCAGCAGCCCGACAGGGGCTAATTCACCCCTCCACTTT CASSPTGANSPLHF
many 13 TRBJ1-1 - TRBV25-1 TGTGCCAGCAGTGAATTAAGTAACACTGAAGCTTTCTTT CASSELSNTEAFF
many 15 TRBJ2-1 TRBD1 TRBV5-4 TGTGCCAGCAGCTTGCCGGACAGGCGTATGAATGAGCAGTTCTTC CASSLPDRRMNEQFF
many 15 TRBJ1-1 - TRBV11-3 TGTGCCAGCAGCTTAGAATTCAGGGCTGGGACTGAAGCTTTCTTT CASSLEFRAGTEAFF
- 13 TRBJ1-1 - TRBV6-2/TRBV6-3 TGTGCCAGCAGTTCTTGGATTAACACTTCAGCTTTCTTT CASSSWINTSAFF
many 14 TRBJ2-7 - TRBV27 TGTGCCAGCAGTTTATCGCAGAACTCCTACGAGCAGTACTTC CASSLSQNSYEQYF
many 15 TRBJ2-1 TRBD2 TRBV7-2 TGTGCCAGCAGCTTAGAGGCTAGCGGGGTCCATGAGCAGTTCTTC CASSLEASGVHEQFF
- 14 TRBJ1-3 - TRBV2 TGTGCCAGCAGTGAATTTTTCTCTGGAAACACCATATATTTT CASSEFFSGNTIYF
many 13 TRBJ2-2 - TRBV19 TGTGCCAGTAGGACCGGAGATCGCGGGGAGCTGTTTTTT CASRTGDRGELFF
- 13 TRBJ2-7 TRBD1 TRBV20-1 TGCAGTGCTAGATGGGGACAGGAACACGAGCAGTACTTC CSARWGQEHEQYF
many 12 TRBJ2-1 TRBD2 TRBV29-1 TGCAGCGTTAGCGGGAGGGCCGTTGAGCAGTTCTTC CSVSGRAVEQFF
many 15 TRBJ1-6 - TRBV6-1 TGTGCCAGCAGGACCGGGGACCAGATCCTCTTGCCCCTCCACTTT CASRTGDQILLPLHF
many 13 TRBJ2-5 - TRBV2 TGTGCCAGCAGTGCCAGGGGTAAAGAGACCCAGTACTTC CASSARGKETQYF
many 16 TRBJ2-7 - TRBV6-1 TGTGCCAGCAGTTATTCCTCCCCCGGCGTTGAACGCGAGCAGTACTTC CASSYSSPGVEREQYF
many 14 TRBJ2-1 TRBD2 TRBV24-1 TGTGCCACCAGTGCTAGCGGAATCTTGTATGAGCAGTTCTTC CATSASGILYEQFF
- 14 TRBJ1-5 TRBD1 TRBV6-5 TGTGCCAGCAGCCGGAGAGGGGGCGTTCAGCCCCAGCATTTT CASSRRGGVQPQHF
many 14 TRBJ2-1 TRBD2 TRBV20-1 TGCAGTGCCGTATCGGAACTAGCGGTCGATGAGCAGTTCTTC CSAVSELAVDEQFF
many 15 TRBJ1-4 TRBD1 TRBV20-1 TGCAGTGCTAGGGGCGAAGGGGGCGCGGGTGAAAAACTGTTTTTT CSARGEGGAGEKLFF
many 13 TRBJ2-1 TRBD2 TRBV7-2 TGTGCCAGCAGCTTAGAGCGGGAGTATGAGCAGTTCTTC CASSLEREYEQFF
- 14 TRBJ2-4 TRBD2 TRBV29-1 TGCAGCGTTGCCTCCGGGGGGGCCGAAGACATTCAGTACTTC CSVASGGAEDIQYF
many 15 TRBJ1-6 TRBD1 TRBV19 TGTGCCAGTAGTGCCCGGGACAGGGTCCGTTCACCCCTCCACTTT CASSARDRVRSPLHF
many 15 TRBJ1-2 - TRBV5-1 TGCGCCAGCAGCTTGTTGGGGCAAGAAAACTATGGCTACACCTTC CASSLLGQENYGYTF
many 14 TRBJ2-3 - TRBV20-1 TGCAGTGCTAGAGTTGCCCGGACGGTAGATACGCAGTATTTT CSARVARTVDTQYF
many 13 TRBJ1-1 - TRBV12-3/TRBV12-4 TGTGCCAGCAGTTTCGGGGGGAACACTGAAGCTTTCTTT CASSFGGNTEAFF
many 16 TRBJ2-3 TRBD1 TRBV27 TGTGCCAGCAGTCAAAGGGGGCTAGCTCTCTCAGATACGCAGTATTTT CASSQRGLALSDTQYF
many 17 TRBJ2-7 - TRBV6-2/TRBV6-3 TGTGCCAGCAGTCGCGACAGTTCCGGGACCATATGGAACGAGCAGTACTTC CASSRDSSGTIWNEQYF
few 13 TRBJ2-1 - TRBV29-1 TGCAGCGTTGGGTCTACTGGAGACAATGAGCAGTTCTTC CSVGSTGDNEQFF
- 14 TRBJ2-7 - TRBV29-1 TGCAGCGTTACCCCAGGCACTTCTCTCTACGAGCAGTACTTC CSVTPGTSLYEQYF
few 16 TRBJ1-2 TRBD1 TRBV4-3 TGCGCCAGCAGCCAAGATTGGGGACAGGGCTCGTTCGGCTACACCTTC CASSQDWGQGSFGYTF
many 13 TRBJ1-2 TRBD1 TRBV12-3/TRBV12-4 TGTGCCAGCAGTTCGACAGGGGGCGATGGCTACACCTTC CASSSTGGDGYTF
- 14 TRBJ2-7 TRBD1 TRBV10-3 TGTGCCATCAGCACCGGGACAGGGAGTCGCGAGCAGTACTTC CAISTGTGSREQYF
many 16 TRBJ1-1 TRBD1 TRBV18 TGTGCCAGCTCATCCGGGACAGGGGGCCTGAACACTGAAGCTTTCTTT CASSSGTGGLNTEAFF
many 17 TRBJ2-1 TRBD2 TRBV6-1 TGTGCCAGCAGTTATGGTGTGGGGGGGGAAGGTCACAATGAGCAGTTCTTC CASSYGVGGEGHNEQFF
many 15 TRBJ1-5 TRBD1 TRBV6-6 TGTGCCAGCAGTTACTCGCTACAGGGGTATCAGCCCCAGCATTTT CASSYSLQGYQPQHF